The source of this T cell receptor (beta chain) is a study of T cell changes during pregnancy in multiple sclerosis. Some clones are missing from TCRdb's copy, which holds only in-frame ones; the method was immunoSEQ multiplex PCR. Here the sample spans 35,000 to 45,000 clones, around 90% being singletons. The germline gives CDR1 SGHNT, CDR2 YYREEE (reference sequence). This CDR3 is built from 13 residues. V lost 0 bases, J lost 4 bases, and 5 bases lay in between. Sequenced material: CD8+ T cells from peripheral blood mononuclear cells, taken in the first trimester of pregnancy. The receptor was isolated from a female donor with multiple sclerosis, enrolled in a pregnancy study. The chain joins TRBV5-4 to TRBJ1-5; D is undetermined. CDR3 sequence (DNA): TGTGCCAGCAGCTTGGATCCAAATCAGCCCCAGCATTTT. This codes for CASSLDPNQPQHF. The complete variable domain, with remaining parts taken from reference TRBV5-4 and TRBJ1-5, reads ETGVTQSPTHLIKTRGQQVTLRCSSQSGHNTVSWYQQALGQGPQFIFQYYREEENGRGNFPPRFSGLQFPNYSSELNVNALELDDSALYLCASSLDPNQPQHFGDGTRLSIL.